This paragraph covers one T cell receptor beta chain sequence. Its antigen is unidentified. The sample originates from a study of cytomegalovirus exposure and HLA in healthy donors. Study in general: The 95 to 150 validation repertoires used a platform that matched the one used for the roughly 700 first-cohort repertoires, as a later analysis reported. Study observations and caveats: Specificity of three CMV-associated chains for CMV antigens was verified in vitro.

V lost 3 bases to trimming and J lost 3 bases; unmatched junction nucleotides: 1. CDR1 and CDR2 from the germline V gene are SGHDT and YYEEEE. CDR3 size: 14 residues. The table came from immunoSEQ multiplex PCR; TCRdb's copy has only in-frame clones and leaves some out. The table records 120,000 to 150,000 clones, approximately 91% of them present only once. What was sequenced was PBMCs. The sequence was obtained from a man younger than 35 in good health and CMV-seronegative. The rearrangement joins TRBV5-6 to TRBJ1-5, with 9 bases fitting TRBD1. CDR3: CASSYRGLNQPQHF. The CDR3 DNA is TGTGCCAGCAGCTACAGGGGGCTCAATCAGCCCCAGCATTTT.